This T cell receptor (beta chain) appears in the sequencing data of a study of blood T cell repertoires in COVID-19. Across the whole study: T cells, B-cell-depleted T cells, or PBMCs provided the cDNA or gDNA that served as material.

Germline CDR1 and CDR2: LNHDA and SQIVND (reference sequence). Trimming took off 5 bases at V and 7 bases at J, with 19 bases between the two ends. The CDR3 covers 15 residues. In terms of age and location, participants ranged from about 18 to 90 years and lived in about 25 US areas. Exposed study participants had met a COVID-19 case within 2 weeks before entry. In the original workflow: Cell counts per sample came from amplifying reference gene primers. Sequenced by immunoSEQ multiplex PCR; TCRdb stores in-frame clones only, minus some. From that table come the V and J calls and clone size; the DNA was used to work out D and trimming. The sample consists of 150,000 to 200,000 clones, over 80% of them appearing once.

The sequence was obtained from a woman in her twenties or thirties who had been exposed to COVID-19. The genes are TRBV19 and TRBJ2-3; D may be TRBD2 (6 bases). The sequencing input was PBMCs or T cells enriched from blood (not recorded which). The DNA for the CDR3 is TGTGCCAGTAGTCCCCAGGTTCTTAGCGGCAATACGCAGTATTTT. Protein: CASSPQVLSGNTQYF.